This TCR beta chain originates from a study of T cells in Graves' hyperthyroidism and ophthalmopathy. Study-wide context: Sampling of peripheral blood happened at initial diagnosis, prior to any treatment. Overall study results and limits: Most thyroid-expanded clonotypes above 0.001 were also found in blood.

Amplified TCR beta CDR3 regions derived from RNA transcripts. HTBI primers were used for first-round RT-PCR of the TCR CDR3. MiXCR was run by TCRdb on the multiplex PCR reads, yielding one entry per CDR3 protein. Here the sample spans around 490,000 distinct CDR3 sequences, just under 20% being singletons. This clonotype was recorded at least ten times. Antigen: not known. Germline V gene lookup returns CDR1 KGHSH and CDR2 LQKENI. V was trimmed by 2 bases and J by 7 bases, leaving 3 bases between them. The CDR3 contains 11 residues. Isolation of PBMCs was performed on about 9.9 ml fresh peripheral blood.

The chain joins TRBV18 to TRBJ2-1; D ambiguous. This receptor was taken from a man in his forties with Graves' ophthalmopathy. Material for sequencing was blood. CDR3 nucleotides: TGTGCCAGCTCACCAAGTAATGAGCAGTTCTTC. Its translation: CASSPSNEQFF.